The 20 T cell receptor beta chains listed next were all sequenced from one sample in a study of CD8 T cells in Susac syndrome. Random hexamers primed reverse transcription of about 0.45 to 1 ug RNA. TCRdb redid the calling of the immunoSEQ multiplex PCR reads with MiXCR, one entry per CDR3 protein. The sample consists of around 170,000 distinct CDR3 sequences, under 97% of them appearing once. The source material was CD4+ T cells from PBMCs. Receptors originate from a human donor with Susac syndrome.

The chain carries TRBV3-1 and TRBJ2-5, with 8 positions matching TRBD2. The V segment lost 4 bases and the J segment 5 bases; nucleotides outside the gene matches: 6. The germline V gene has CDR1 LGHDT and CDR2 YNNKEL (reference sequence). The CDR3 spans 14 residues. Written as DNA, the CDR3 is TGTGCCAGCAGCCTCACGGGGGGGCGCGAGACCCAGTACTTC. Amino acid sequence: CASSLTGGRETQYF.

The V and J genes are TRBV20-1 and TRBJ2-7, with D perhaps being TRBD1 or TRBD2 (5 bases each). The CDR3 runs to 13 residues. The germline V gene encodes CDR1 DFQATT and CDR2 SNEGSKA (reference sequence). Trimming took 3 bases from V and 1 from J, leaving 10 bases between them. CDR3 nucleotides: TGCAGTGCTAGTGGGGGATCTTCCTACGAGCAGTACTTC. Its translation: CSASGGSSYEQYF.

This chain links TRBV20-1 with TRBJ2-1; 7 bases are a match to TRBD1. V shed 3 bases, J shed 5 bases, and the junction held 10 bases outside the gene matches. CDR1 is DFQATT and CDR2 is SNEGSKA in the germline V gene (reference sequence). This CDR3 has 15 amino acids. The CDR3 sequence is CSARDPGQINNEQFF. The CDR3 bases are TGCAGTGCTAGGGACCCGGGACAGATAAACAATGAGCAGTTCTTC.

CDR3 DNA: TGTGCCAGCACCGAGCGGGGTGCCCAAGAGACCCAGTACTTC. This codes for CASTERGAQETQYF. The V and J genes are TRBV6-1 and TRBJ2-5; TRBD2 aligns across 7 bases. CDR1 and CDR2 (germline): MNHNS, SASEGT. This CDR3 has 14 residues. V lost 7 bases to trimming and J lost 1 base; unmatched junction nucleotides: 6.

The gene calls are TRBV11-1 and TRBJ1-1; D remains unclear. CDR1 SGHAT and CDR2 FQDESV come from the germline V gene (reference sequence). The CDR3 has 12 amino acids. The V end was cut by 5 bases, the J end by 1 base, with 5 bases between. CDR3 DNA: TGTGCCAGCAGCGTTCCGAACACTGAAGCTTTCTTT. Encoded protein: CASSVPNTEAFF.

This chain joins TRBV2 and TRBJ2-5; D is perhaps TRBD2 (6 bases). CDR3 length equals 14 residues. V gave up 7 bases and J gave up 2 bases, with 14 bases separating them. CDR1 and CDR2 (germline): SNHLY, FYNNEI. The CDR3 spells CASTWRGAQETQYF. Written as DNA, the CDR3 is TGTGCCAGCACTTGGCGGGGAGCTCAAGAGACCCAGTACTTC. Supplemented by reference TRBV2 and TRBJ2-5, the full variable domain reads EPEVTQTPSHQVTQMGQEVILRCVPISNHLYFYWYRQILGQKVEFLVSFYNNEISEKSEIFDDQFSVERPDGSNFTLKIRSTKLEDSAMYFCASTWRGAQETQYFGPGTRLLVL.

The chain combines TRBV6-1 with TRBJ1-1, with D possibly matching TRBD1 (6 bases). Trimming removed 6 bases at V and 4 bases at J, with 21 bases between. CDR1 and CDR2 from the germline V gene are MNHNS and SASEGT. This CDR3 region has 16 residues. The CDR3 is CASRRQTGIRGTEAFF. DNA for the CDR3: TGTGCCAGCAGGCGACAAACAGGGATCCGCGGCACTGAAGCTTTCTTT.

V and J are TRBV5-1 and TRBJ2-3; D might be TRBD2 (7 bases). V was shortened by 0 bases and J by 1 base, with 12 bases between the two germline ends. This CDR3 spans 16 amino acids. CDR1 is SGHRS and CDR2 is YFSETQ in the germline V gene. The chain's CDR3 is CASSLEEGGGTDTQYF. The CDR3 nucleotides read TGCGCCAGCAGCTTGGAAGAGGGGGGGGGCACAGATACGCAGTATTTT.

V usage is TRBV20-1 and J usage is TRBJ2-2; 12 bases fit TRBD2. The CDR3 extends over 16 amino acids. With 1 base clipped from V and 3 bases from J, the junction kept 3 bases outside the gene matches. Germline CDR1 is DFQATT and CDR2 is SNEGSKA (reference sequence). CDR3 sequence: CSARALAGGYTGELFF. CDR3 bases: TGCAGTGCTAGAGCGCTAGCGGGGGGGTACACCGGGGAGCTGTTTTTT.

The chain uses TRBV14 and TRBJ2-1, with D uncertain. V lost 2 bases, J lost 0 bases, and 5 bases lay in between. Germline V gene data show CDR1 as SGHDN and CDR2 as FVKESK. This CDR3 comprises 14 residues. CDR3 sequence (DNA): TGTGCCAGCAGCCAACAGAGCTCCTACAATGAGCAGTTCTTC. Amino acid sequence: CASSQQSSYNEQFF.

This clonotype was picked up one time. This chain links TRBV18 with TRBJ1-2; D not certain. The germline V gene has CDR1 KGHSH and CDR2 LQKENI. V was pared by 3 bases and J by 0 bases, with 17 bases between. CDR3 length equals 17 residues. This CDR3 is CASSPKDRASANYGYTF. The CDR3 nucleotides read TGTGCCAGCTCACCCAAAGATCGGGCTTCAGCTAACTATGGCTACACCTTC.

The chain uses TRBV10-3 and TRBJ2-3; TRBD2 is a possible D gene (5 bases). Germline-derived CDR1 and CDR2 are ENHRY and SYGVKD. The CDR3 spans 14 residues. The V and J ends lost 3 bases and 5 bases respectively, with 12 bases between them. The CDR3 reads CAISDVLVGDTQYF. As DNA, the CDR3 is TGTGCCATCAGTGACGTACTAGTCGGAGATACGCAGTATTTT.

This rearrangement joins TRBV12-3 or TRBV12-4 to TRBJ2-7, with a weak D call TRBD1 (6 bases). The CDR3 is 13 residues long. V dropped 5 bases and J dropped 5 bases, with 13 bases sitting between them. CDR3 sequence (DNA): TGTGCCAGCAGTCCCACAGGGAACCACGAGCAGTACTTC. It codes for CASSPTGNHEQYF.

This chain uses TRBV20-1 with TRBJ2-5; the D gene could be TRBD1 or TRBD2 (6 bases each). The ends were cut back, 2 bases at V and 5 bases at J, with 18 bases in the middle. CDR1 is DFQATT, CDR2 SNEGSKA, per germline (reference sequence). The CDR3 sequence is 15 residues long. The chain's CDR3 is CSARHGGTPGETQYF. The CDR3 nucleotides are TGCAGTGCTAGACACGGAGGGACACCTGGGGAGACCCAGTACTTC.

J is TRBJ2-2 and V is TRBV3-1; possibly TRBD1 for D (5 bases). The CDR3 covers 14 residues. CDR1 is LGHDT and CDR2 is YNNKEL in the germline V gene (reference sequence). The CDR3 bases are TGTGCAGAATTTCAGGGTTCGAACACCGGGGAGCTGTTTTTT. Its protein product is CAEFQGSNTGELFF.

In DNA, the CDR3 is TGCGCCAGCAGTGCCTCTGGGGCCAACGTCCTGACTTTC. It specifies CASSASGANVLTF. V gene TRBV5-1 combines with J gene TRBJ2-6; unclear D gene. V was clipped by 5 bases and J by 0 bases, with 3 bases between them. CDR1 is SGHRS, CDR2 YFSETQ, per germline. The CDR3 covers 13 residues.

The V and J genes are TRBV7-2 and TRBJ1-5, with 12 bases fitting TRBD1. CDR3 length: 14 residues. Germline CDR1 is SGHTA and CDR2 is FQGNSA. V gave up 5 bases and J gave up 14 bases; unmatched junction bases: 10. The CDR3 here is CASSPPGTGGDKHF. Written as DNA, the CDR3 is TGTGCCAGCAGCCCCCCCGGGACAGGGGGCGATAAGCATTTT.

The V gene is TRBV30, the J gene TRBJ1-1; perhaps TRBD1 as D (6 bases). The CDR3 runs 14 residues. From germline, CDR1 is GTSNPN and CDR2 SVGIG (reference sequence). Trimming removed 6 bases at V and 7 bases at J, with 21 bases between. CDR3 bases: TGTGCCTGCCATTCGAGCGGGGGCAACTTTGAAGCTTTCTTT. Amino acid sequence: CACHSSGGNFEAFF.

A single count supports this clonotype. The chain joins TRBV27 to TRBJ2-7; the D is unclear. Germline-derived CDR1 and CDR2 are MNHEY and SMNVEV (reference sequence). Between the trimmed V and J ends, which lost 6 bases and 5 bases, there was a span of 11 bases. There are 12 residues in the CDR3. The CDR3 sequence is CASRAKVNEQYF. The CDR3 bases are TGTGCCAGCAGAGCAAAGGTGAACGAGCAGTACTTC.

The DNA for the CDR3 is TGCGCCAGCAGCCAATATCTTGAAAGCTCCTATAATTCACCCCTCCACTTT. It codes for CASSQYLESSYNSPLHF. This rearrangement joins TRBV4-3 to TRBJ1-6; the D is unclear. The V gene's germline CDR1 is LGHNA and CDR2 YSLEER. The CDR3 spans 17 residues. Trimming took 2 bases from V and 0 from J, leaving 11 bases between them.